The 10 T cell receptor beta chains presented below share a single source sample, sequenced in a study of T cell repertoires in cytomegalovirus infection. A single record per CDR3 protein comes from TCRdb applying MiXCR to the reads. The sample yields approximately 500,000 distinct CDR3 sequences, about 26% seen once. Sequencing was done on a sample of PBMCs. The receptors shown here come from a human donor in good health (CMV status not recorded). Some clones in this sample may be carry-over from other donors' samples.

This chain joins TRBV4-3 and TRBJ1-2; D not certain. V lost 0 bases and J 0 bases, leaving 8 bases between the germline ends. The V gene's germline CDR1 is LGHNA and CDR2 YSLEER. The CDR3 is 15 residues long. Written as DNA, the CDR3 is TGCGCCAGCAGCCAAGATCGGGGAGCTAACTATGGCTACACCTTC. Its translation is CASSQDRGANYGYTF.

V usage is TRBV7-9 and J usage is TRBJ1-2, with D unresolved. The CDR3 totals 13 residues. Germline lookup yields CDR1 SEHNR and CDR2 FQNEAQ (reference sequence). Trimming cost V 1 base and J 8 bases, with 11 bases left between them. The CDR3 DNA follows: TGTGCCAGCAGCTTAGTGGGAATCCCAGGCTACACCTTC. This translates into CASSLVGIPGYTF.

To note about this clonotype: With a much larger clone just one base away, this may be a read error. The chain recombines TRBV7-2 with TRBJ1-4, with D unresolved. From germline, CDR1 is SGHTA and CDR2 FQGNSA. CDR3 length equals 11 residues. CDR3 DNA sequence: TGTGCCGGCAGCTTGAATGAAAAACTGTTTTTT. This encodes CAGSLNEKLFF.

This clonotype came up many times. The rearrangement uses TRBV7-2 and TRBJ2-1; D ambiguous. Trimming took 5 bases from V and 9 from J, leaving 11 bases between them. Germline V gene lookup returns CDR1 SGHTA and CDR2 FQGNSA. This CDR3 region has 12 residues. The chain's CDR3 is CASSPDLGEQFF. For the CDR3, the DNA is TGTGCCAGCAGCCCAGACTTGGGTGAGCAGTTCTTC. Variable domain in full (rest from reference TRBV7-2 and TRBJ2-1): GAGVSQSPSNKVTEKGKDVELRCDPISGHTALYWYRQSLGQGLEFLIYFQGNSAPDKSGLPSDRFSAERTGGSVSTLTIQRTQQEDSAVYLCASSPDLGEQFFGPGTRLTVL.

This clonotype was picked up many times. The chain is built from TRBV7-2 and TRBJ2-5; the D call may be TRBD1 or TRBD2 (6 bases each). Germline lookup yields CDR1 SGHTA and CDR2 FQGNSA. Trimming stripped 3 bases from V and 5 bases from J, with 19 bases between. The CDR3 sequence is 16 residues long. The CDR3 DNA is TGTGCCAGCAGCTTGAGGCCCGGGGGCCCGCCGGAGACCCAGTACTTC. Protein product: CASSLRPGGPPETQYF.

The chain couples TRBV11-2 to TRBJ2-1, with no clear D. With 1 base removed from V and 1 base from J, the gap between germline ends came to 11 bases. The CDR3 contains 16 residues. Germline V gene lookup returns CDR1 SGHAT and CDR2 FQNNGV. The CDR3 region is CASSLVGGVSYNEQFF. CDR3 sequence (DNA): TGTGCCAGCAGCTTAGTCGGTGGTGTGTCCTACAATGAGCAGTTCTTC. Combining the CDR3 with reference TRBV11-2 and TRBJ2-1 gives the whole variable domain EAGVAQSPRYKIIEKRQSVAFWCNPISGHATLYWYQQILGQGPKLLIQFQNNGVVDDSQLPKDRFSAERLKGVDSTLKIQPAKLEDSAVYLCASSLVGGVSYNEQFFGPGTRLTVL.

This clonotype occurred a few times. J is TRBJ1-3 and V is TRBV6-5; D call uncertain. The germline V gene encodes CDR1 MNHEY and CDR2 SVGAGI. CDR3 size: 15 residues. With 1 base removed from V and 0 bases from J, the gap between germline ends came to 7 bases. The CDR3 sequence: CASSYFKASGNTIYF. CDR3 DNA sequence: TGTGCCAGCAGTTACTTCAAGGCCTCTGGAAACACCATATATTTT.

Only a few counts were recorded for this clonotype. The V call is TRBV7-8, the J call TRBJ1-4; D possibly corresponds to TRBD1 (6 bases). The CDR3 is 15 residues long. Per germline, CDR1 SGHVS and CDR2 FQNEAQ. Trimming took 4 bases from V and 7 from J, leaving 16 bases between them. The CDR3 here is CASSSHGGAGEKLFF. The DNA for the CDR3 is TGTGCCAGCAGCTCCCACGGGGGGGCAGGTGAAAAACTGTTTTTT.

This clonotype was counted ten times or more. The chain combines TRBV7-8 with TRBJ1-2; D gene ambiguous. Trimming pared 1 base from V and 5 bases from J, leaving 5 bases between. CDR1 is SGHVS and CDR2 is FQNEAQ in the germline V gene. This CDR3 contains 12 residues. The CDR3 bases are TGTGCCAGCAGCTTAGATGGGTATGGCTACACCTTC. Translating it yields CASSLDGYGYTF.

The chain uses TRBV20-1 and TRBJ1-1, with 10 nucleotides matching TRBD1. The CDR3 loop spans 12 amino acids. Per germline, CDR1 DFQATT and CDR2 SNEGSKA (reference sequence). Trimming removed 4 bases from V and 11 bases from J; junction bases left unmatched: 7. In nucleotides, the CDR3 is TGCAGTGCTATGGGACAGGGGCTTTTTGCTTTCTTT. It encodes CSAMGQGLFAFF.